The next 16 T cell receptor beta chains were all read from a single sample in a study of vaccination and CD4 T cells after COVID-19. These receptors have no known antigen. An Oncomine TCR Beta short-read assay was used to sequence the DNA from cultured CD4+ T cells. TCRdb called the PCR reads again in MiXCR, with one record for every CDR3 protein. The table includes over 15,000 distinct CDR3 sequences, under 75% detected once. Treatment meaning: roughly ten-day PBMC culture with coronavirus spike peptide pools or control peptides (ViraFEST assay). The sequencing sample was made of CD4+ T cells from blood, cultured in vitro. These receptors came from a human donor who had recovered from COVID-19.

The chain recombines TRBV19 with TRBJ2-3; TRBD1 matches 10 bases. The CDR3 extends over 15 amino acids. Germline trimming cut 7 bases from V and 1 base from J; bases unmatched to any gene: 5. CDR1 is LNHDA and CDR2 is SQIVND in the germline V gene (reference sequence). The CDR3 bases are TGTGCCAGTACCCGGACAGGGGGAGGCACAGATACGCAGTATTTT. It translates to CASTRTGGGTDTQYF.

The V call is TRBV9, the J call TRBJ2-5; 15 bases are shared with TRBD2. The ends lost 3 bases at V and 1 base at J; junction bases unmatched: 4. The germline V gene has CDR1 SGDLS and CDR2 YYNGEE. The CDR3 sequence is 17 residues long. The CDR3 here is CASSDGTSGGSQETQYF. In DNA, the CDR3 is TGTGCCAGCAGCGACGGGACTAGCGGGGGGAGCCAAGAGACCCAGTACTTC.

The chain combines TRBV20-1 with TRBJ2-7; D is unresolved. CDR3 size: 13 residues. Trimming cost V 7 bases and J 0 bases, with 13 bases left between them. CDR1 is DFQATT, CDR2 SNEGSKA, per germline (reference sequence). CDR3 region: CSVPASVSYEQYF. DNA for the CDR3: TGCAGTGTTCCAGCTTCTGTCTCCTACGAGCAGTACTTC.

This clonotype has just a few counts. This chain uses TRBV7-3 with TRBJ2-1, with 7 nucleotides matching TRBD2. The CDR3 has 15 amino acids. V lost 8 bases to trimming and J lost 12 bases; unmatched junction nucleotides: 19. Germline CDR1 is SGHTA and CDR2 is FQGTGA. CDR3 loop: CASQARGGMGQRQFF. CDR3 coding DNA: TGTGCCAGCCAAGCTAGGGGAGGGATGGGGCAACGGCAGTTCTTC.

This clonotype was counted only a few times. CDR3 nucleotide sequence: TGCAGTGCTGGGGCGGGGGATAACTACGAGCAGTACTTC. Translating gives CSAGAGDNYEQYF. The chain has TRBV20-1 and TRBJ2-7; 7 bases fit TRBD2. The CDR3 is 13 amino acids. V lost 5 bases and J lost 3; bases outside the gene matches: 7. From germline, CDR1 is DFQATT and CDR2 SNEGSKA (reference sequence).

The chain couples TRBV20-1 to TRBJ2-7; 11 nucleotides align to TRBD1. V lost 5 bases to trimming and J lost 2 bases; unmatched junction nucleotides: 8. From germline, CDR1 is DFQATT and CDR2 SNEGSKA (reference sequence). CDR3 length equals 15 residues. DNA of the CDR3: TGCAGTGCTGCGCACCGGGACAGGGGGACCTACGAGCAGTACTTC. It specifies CSAAHRDRGTYEQYF.

This clonotype was recorded once. The rearrangement links TRBV7-9 to TRBJ1-1; D is undetermined. CDR3 size: 13 residues. Trimming shortened V by 2 bases and J by 7 bases, and 11 bases separated the two germline ends. In germline, CDR1 is SEHNR, CDR2 FQNEAQ (reference sequence). CDR3: CASSLKGPYEAFF. Here the CDR3 DNA reads TGTGCCAGCAGCTTAAAAGGGCCATATGAAGCTTTCTTT.

The chain combines TRBV7-2 with TRBJ2-3; D is undetermined. The CDR3 runs 15 residues. Germline CDR1 reads SGHTA; CDR2 reads FQGNSA. Trimming cost V 1 base and J 1 base, with 9 bases left between them. CDR3 sequence reads: CASSLGYPGTDTQYF. Here the CDR3 DNA reads TGTGCCAGCAGCTTAGGATACCCGGGCACAGATACGCAGTATTTT.

This clonotype was observed once. The chain uses TRBV2 and TRBJ2-3; tentatively, D is TRBD2 (7 bases). The length of the CDR3 is 14 residues. Trimming shortened V by 3 bases and J by 8 bases, and 15 bases separated the two germline ends. The germline CDR1 and CDR2 sequences are SNHLY and FYNNEI. CDR3 DNA: TGTGCCAGCAGTGAGAGCAGGGGCGGGGGTACGCAGTATTTT. It encodes CASSESRGGGTQYF.

This clonotype came up a few times. This chain joins TRBV20-1 and TRBJ2-5; no reliable D call. The germline CDR1 and CDR2 sequences are DFQATT and SNEGSKA (reference sequence). CDR3 length: 13 amino acids. V was shortened by 1 base and J by 5 bases, with 11 bases between the two germline ends. DNA for the CDR3: TGCAGTGCTAGAGGCTGGCGGATTGAGACCCAGTACTTC. The encoded protein is CSARGWRIETQYF.

The chain is built from TRBV4-3 and TRBJ2-4; TRBD2 aligns across 7 bases. In germline, CDR1 is LGHNA, CDR2 YSLEER. The CDR3 runs to 13 residues. With 0 bases clipped from V and 13 bases from J, the junction kept 6 bases outside the gene matches. The CDR3: CASSQDRLAVQYF. The CDR3 DNA is TGCGCCAGCAGCCAAGATAGACTAGCTGTGCAGTACTTC.

This chain connects TRBV30 to TRBJ2-3, with D maybe TRBD2 (5 bases). V was pared by 5 bases and J by 4 bases, with 19 bases between. Germline assignment: CDR1 GTSNPN and CDR2 SVGIG (reference sequence). This CDR3 region has 15 residues. As DNA, the CDR3 is TGTGCCTGGGGGAGACTGACGCCGAACGCAGATACGCAGTATTTT. Protein product: CAWGRLTPNADTQYF.

This clonotype was observed once. V usage is TRBV12-3 or TRBV12-4 and J usage is TRBJ2-2; no clear D. Trimming left V 7 bases short and J 5 bases short, with 8 bases between. The CDR3 covers 12 residues. The CDR3 sequence: CASTRRTGELFF. The CDR3, as DNA: TGTGCCAGCACACGAAGGACCGGGGAGCTGTTTTTT.

This sequence joins TRBV15 and TRBJ2-1; no clear D gene. The CDR3 consists of 12 residues. In germline, CDR1 is LNHNV, CDR2 YYDKDF (reference sequence). Between the trimmed V and J ends, which lost 1 base and 3 bases, there was a span of 1 base. The CDR3 spells CATSRVYNEQFF. CDR3 DNA sequence: TGTGCCACCAGCAGAGTCTACAATGAGCAGTTCTTC.

J is TRBJ2-1 and V is TRBV20-1; 9 bases align to TRBD2. J lost 0 bases, V lost 0 bases, and 3 bases had no gene match. This CDR3 contains 16 residues. Germline V lookup: CDR1 DFQATT, CDR2 SNEGSKA (reference sequence). The CDR3 region is CSARDSGRPSYNEQFF. In nucleotides, the CDR3 is TGCAGTGCTAGAGATAGCGGGAGACCCTCCTACAATGAGCAGTTCTTC.

This chain joins TRBV4-2 and TRBJ2-7; 10 bases map to TRBD2. The CDR3 runs 15 residues. V lost 2 bases, J lost 2 bases, and 3 bases stayed unmatched. CDR1 and CDR2 (germline): LGHNA, YNFKEQ. CDR3 nucleotides: TGTGCCAGCAGCCAAATAGCGGGGGGCCCCTACGAGCAGTACTTC. It codes for CASSQIAGGPYEQYF.